The source of this T cell receptor beta chain is a study of identical twins. In its sample, this clonotype was seen a few times. Antigen specificity is unknown. Broader study findings: Researchers reported weaker excess twin sharing in beta out-of-frame sequences. Analyses of zero insertions could be partly confounded by invariant MAIT and iNKT cells. Fewer insertions marked abundant cord blood beta clonotypes; young adult naive trended weakly, memory not at all.

The CDR3 spans 14 residues. Germline V gene sequence: CDR1 SEHNR, CDR2 FQNEAQ (reference sequence). Trimming shortened V by 3 bases and J by 1 base, and 9 bases separated the two germline ends. MiXCR, applied by TCRdb to the 5' RACE reads, yields one record per CDR3 protein. The sample has approximately 1.8 million distinct CDR3 sequences; about 32% are singletons. This receptor was taken from a newborn girl in good health. The chain has TRBV7-9 and TRBJ1-1, with no clear D. The specimen sequenced was cord blood. The CDR3 DNA reads TGTGCCAGCAGCTTCCTGACACCGAACACTGAAGCTTTCTTT. This translates into CASSFLTPNTEAFF.